The rows below give T cell receptor beta chains drawn from one sample of a study of blood T cell repertoires in COVID-19. TCRdb's copy holds only in-frame clones and misses some; the assay was immunoSEQ multiplex PCR. The data contain 150,000 or so clones, over 85% of them singletons. Sequenced: peripheral blood. Every receptor here comes from a woman aged 45-60 years with acute or convalescent COVID-19. Both conserved end residues are part of each CDR3. The D gene is left open where the match is weak. Part of the rows lack a size; the others show once, few, many or a class for expanded clones.

D	size	V	J	DNA	CDR3
TRBD1	once	TRBV28	TRBJ2-3	TGTGCCAGCAGGGGACAGTCCACAGATACGCAGTATTTT	CASRGQSTDTQYF
TRBD1	NA	TRBV9	TRBJ1-3	TGTGCCAGCAGCGGTCAGGGGGCTTACGGAAACACCATATATTTT	CASSGQGAYGNTIYF
TRBD1	NA	TRBV7-8	TRBJ1-5	TGTGCCAGCAGCCAGGACAGGGTACTTCAGCCCCAGCATTTT	CASSQDRVLQPQHF
TRBD1	once	TRBV5-1	TRBJ1-1	TGCGCCAGCAGCCTTTCACAGGGGGCAGGAACTGAAGCTTTCTTT	CASSLSQGAGTEAFF
TRBD1	NA	TRBV10-2	TRBJ1-1	TGCGCCAGCAGGCAGGGGGTAGGGACTGAAGCTTTCTTT	CASRQGVGTEAFF
TRBD1	NA	TRBV10-1	TRBJ2-1	TGCGCCAGCAGTACGGACAGGGGCGCACGGTTCTTC	CASSTDRGARFF
NA	NA	TRBV19	TRBJ1-6	TGTGCCAGTAGTATAAGTGGGACATCGGTAGGTTCACCCCTCCACTTT	CASSISGTSVGSPLHF
NA	NA	TRBV19	TRBJ1-4	TGTGCCAGTAGTAACAGGATAAATGAAAAACTGTTTTTT	CASSNRINEKLFF
TRBD2	NA	TRBV13	TRBJ2-1	TGTGCCAGCCTACGGACTAGCGGGAGCGTAACCGTCAATGAGCAGTTCTTC	CASLRTSGSVTVNEQFF
NA	few	TRBV4-1	TRBJ2-1	TGCGCCAGCAGCCAATTCTATGGGGGCGCGGGCAATGAGCAGTTCTTC	CASSQFYGGAGNEQFF
NA	once	TRBV27	TRBJ2-3	TGTGCCAGCAGTCCCCAGGGCGTAGATACGCAGTATTTT	CASSPQGVDTQYF
NA	NA	TRBV11-2	TRBJ1-4	TGTGCCAGCAGCTTAATGATTGGGCGGGGGTTTGAAAAACTGTTTTTT	CASSLMIGRGFEKLFF
NA	NA	TRBV2	TRBJ1-5	TGTGCCAGCAGTCCAGGGTCCTATAGCAATCAGCCCCAGCATTTT	CASSPGSYSNQPQHF
TRBD2	NA	TRBV19	TRBJ2-3	TGTGCCTGCTCAAGGACTAGCGGAATCACAGATACGCAGTATTTT	CACSRTSGITDTQYF
TRBD1	NA	TRBV6-5	TRBJ1-1	TGTGCCAGCAGACCGACAGGGATCACCACTGAAGCTTTCTTT	CASRPTGITTEAFF
NA	NA	TRBV9	TRBJ2-7	TGTGCCAGCAGCCCGACGGACAGAGGACTCTACGAGCAGTACTTC	CASSPTDRGLYEQYF
NA	NA	TRBV24-1	TRBJ2-5	TGTGCCACCAGTGCCTCCAGGGACCAAGAGACCCAGTACTTC	CATSASRDQETQYF
NA	NA	TRBV24-1	TRBJ1-2	TGTGCCACCAGTGTGGGAGGAACGAGTGGCTACACCTTC	CATSVGGTSGYTF
TRBD2	NA	TRBV6-2/TRBV6-3	TRBJ2-1	TGTGCCAGCAGTCCCGGGACTAGCGGGGGTGGGTTCTTC	CASSPGTSGGGFF
TRBD1	NA	TRBV14	TRBJ1-1	TGTGCCAGCAGCCTGACAGGGGCGGGAGCTTTCTTT	CASSLTGAGAFF